This passage covers 32 T cell receptor beta chains from one sample sequenced in a study of a mutant IDH1 vaccine in newly diagnosed glioma. Assay: immunoSEQ multiplex PCR; the TCRdb copy retains only in-frame clones and omits some. The table shows about 35,000 clones, with approximately 87% occurring only once. As for time point: week 47, end of study. Vaccinated patients received 300 ug of mutant IDH1 20-mer peptide per dose, with topical imiquimod. No antigen is known for these receptors. Sequenced material: PBMCs, taken from a glioma patient whose treatment included an IDH1 peptide vaccine. These receptors all stem from a woman aged 25-40 years with glioma.

V is TRBV6-6 and J is TRBJ1-1; unclear D gene. V dropped 2 bases and J dropped 5 bases, with 6 bases sitting between them. This CDR3 has 12 amino acids. Germline CDR1 MNHNY, CDR2 SVGAGI (reference sequence). DNA for the CDR3: TGTGCCAGCAGTTACCTCGGAACTGAAGCTTTCTTT. Its protein product is CASSYLGTEAFF.

The chain combines TRBV4-1 with TRBJ2-2; D tentatively fits TRBD1 or TRBD2 (5 bases each). The CDR3 has 16 residues. Trimming left V 5 bases short and J 7 bases short, with 20 bases between. Germline CDR1 MGHRA, CDR2 YSYEKL. The CDR3 here is CASSGTRQRMLGELFF. The CDR3 bases are TGCGCCAGCAGCGGAACTCGACAGCGGATGCTCGGGGAGCTGTTTTTT.

This clone was detected a few times. The chain uses TRBV4-1 and TRBJ2-3; possibly TRBD2 for D (5 bases). The CDR3 consists of 15 residues. Germline V gene lookup returns CDR1 MGHRA and CDR2 YSYEKL. The V and J ends lost 1 base and 4 bases respectively, with 12 bases between them. The CDR3 region is CASSQAPLAPDTQYF. The CDR3 DNA sequence: TGCGCCAGCAGCCAAGCCCCGCTAGCCCCAGATACGCAGTATTTT.

The chain joins TRBV7-9 to TRBJ2-7; D not certain. Germline V gene sequence: CDR1 SEHNR, CDR2 FQNEAQ (reference sequence). Trimming took off 4 bases at V and 2 bases at J, with 0 bases between the two ends. The CDR3 has 10 amino acids. CDR3 protein: CASSSYEQYF. The CDR3 nucleotides are TGTGCCAGCAGCTCCTACGAGCAGTACTTC.

The chain joins TRBV18 to TRBJ1-1; D is unclear. This CDR3 has 11 residues. Trimming left V 3 bases short and J 8 bases short, with 7 bases between. Germline assignment: CDR1 KGHSH and CDR2 LQKENI. The CDR3 loop reads CASSPSAEAFF. The CDR3 region has the DNA TGTGCCAGCTCACCCTCGGCCGAAGCTTTCTTT. The full variable domain, completed using reference TRBV18 and TRBJ1-1, is NAGVMQNPRHLVRRRGQEARLRCSPMKGHSHVYWYRQLPEEGLKFMVYLQKENIIDESGMPKERFSAEFPKEGPSILRIQQVVRGDSAAYFCASSPSAEAFFGQGTRLTVV.

The chain joins TRBV9 to TRBJ2-3, with 11 nucleotides matching TRBD2. This CDR3 region has 16 residues. Germline loops: CDR1 SGDLS, CDR2 YYNGEE. Trimming took 3 bases from V and 1 from J; bases not matched to a gene: 4. The CDR3: CASSATLAGGTDTQYF. The CDR3 DNA is TGTGCCAGCAGCGCTACACTAGCGGGGGGCACAGATACGCAGTATTTT.

The genes are TRBV2 and TRBJ1-1, with 8 bases that match TRBD1. Germline CDR1 reads SNHLY; CDR2 reads FYNNEI. The CDR3 has 13 residues. V shed 6 bases and J 5 bases; nucleotides not matched to a gene: 5. The CDR3 bases are TGTGCCAGCAGGCCACAGGGGGGGACTGAAGCTTTCTTT. It encodes CASRPQGGTEAFF.

Regarding this clone: The junction shows a germline mismatch at one end, possibly a read error. The chain is built from TRBV6-5 and TRBJ1-1; D gene ambiguous. Germline loops: CDR1 MNHEY, CDR2 SVGAGI. There are 12 residues in the CDR3. Here the CDR3 DNA reads TGTGCCAGCGGTTATGTGAACACTGAAGCTTTCTTT. This encodes CASGYVNTEAFF.

The rearrangement uses TRBV14 and TRBJ2-7; D may match TRBD1 or TRBD2 (5 bases each). V was trimmed by 3 bases and J by 3 bases, leaving 6 bases between them. Germline V gene data show CDR1 as SGHDN and CDR2 as FVKESK. This CDR3 has 12 residues. CDR3 in DNA: TGTGCCAGCAGCCAGAGGGGCTACGAGCAGTACTTC. Its protein is CASSQRGYEQYF. Full variable domain (remainder filled in from reference TRBV14 and TRBJ2-7): EAGVTQFPSHSVIEKGQTVTLRCDPISGHDNLYWYRRVMGKEIKFLLHFVKESKQDESGMPNNRFLAERTGGTYSTLKVQPAELEDSGVYFCASSQRGYEQYFGPGTRLTVT.

V and J are TRBV7-2 and TRBJ2-3; D ambiguous. Germline V gives CDR1 SGHTA, CDR2 FQGNSA. The CDR3 sequence is 12 residues long. V was clipped by 5 bases and J by 7 bases, with 10 bases between them. CDR3 bases: TGTGCCAGCAGCACAAGACAACATACGCAGTATTTT. Translating it yields CASSTRQHTQYF.

CDR3 coding DNA: TGTGCTACAGAGCCGGGCGCAGATACGCAGTATTTT. Encoded protein: CATEPGADTQYF. The chain carries TRBV27 and TRBJ2-3; D gene ambiguous. The germline V gene has CDR1 MNHEY and CDR2 SMNVEV (reference sequence). The CDR3 length is 12 residues.

This clone has only one observation. The chain couples TRBV5-4 to TRBJ2-7, with 7 bases matching TRBD1. V gave up 1 base and J gave up 4 bases; unmatched junction bases: 14. This CDR3 is 17 amino acids long. Germline loops: CDR1 SGHNT, CDR2 YYREEE (reference sequence). CDR3 sequence: CASSLLVSKGTAYEQYF. In DNA, the CDR3 is TGTGCCAGCAGCTTGTTGGTGTCAAAGGGGACAGCTTACGAGCAGTACTTC.

This chain joins TRBV9 and TRBJ2-2, with 8 bases fitting TRBD1. The CDR3 is 13 residues long. Germline V gene data show CDR1 as SGDLS and CDR2 as YYNGEE. With 8 bases clipped from V and 3 bases from J, the junction kept 3 bases outside the gene matches. The CDR3 region is CASHRGDTGELFF. The CDR3 DNA is TGTGCCAGTCACAGGGGGGACACCGGGGAGCTGTTTTTT.

This clone was seen only once. The V gene is TRBV4-1, the J gene TRBJ2-5, with D hard to call. CDR1 and CDR2 (germline): MGHRA, YSYEKL. Trimming shortened V by 1 base and J by 4 bases, and 16 bases separated the two germline ends. This CDR3 is built from 16 residues. CDR3 DNA sequence: TGCGCCAGCAGCCAAGTTAGTAACGGCTTGGGAGAGACCCAGTACTTC. As protein: CASSQVSNGLGETQYF.

The chain links TRBV10-1 to TRBJ1-2; possibly TRBD1 for D (5 bases). Germline loops: CDR1 WNHNN, CDR2 SYGVQD (reference sequence). The length of the CDR3 is 12 residues. The chain's CDR3 is CALTGGEVGYTF. The DNA of the CDR3 is TGCGCTCTCACGGGGGGGGAAGTGGGCTACACCTTC.

The J gene is TRBJ2-7, the V gene TRBV11-3; TRBD2 matches at 7 bases. J lost 1 base, V lost 5 bases, and 2 bases had no gene match. The CDR3 is made up of 13 amino acids. Germline CDR1 and CDR2: SGHNT and YENEEA. The CDR3: CASSPGGSYEQYF. In DNA form, the CDR3 reads TGTGCCAGCAGCCCCGGGGGGTCCTACGAGCAGTACTTC.

V usage is TRBV10-3 and J usage is TRBJ1-1; D not certain. This CDR3 contains 15 residues. Germline CDR1 reads ENHRY; CDR2 reads SYGVKD. V gave up 2 bases and J gave up 1 base, with 11 bases separating them. CDR3 nucleotide sequence: TGTGCCATCAGTGAGGCAGCTGCGGGGAACACTGAAGCTTTCTTT. As protein: CAISEAAAGNTEAFF.

The chain combines TRBV2 with TRBJ1-2; TRBD1 matches 9 bases. CDR3 length equals 12 residues. Germline V gives CDR1 SNHLY, CDR2 FYNNEI. V trimming: 5 bases; J trimming: 8 bases; junction bases outside the gene matches: 3. The CDR3 DNA follows: TGTGCCAGCAGTTCAGACAGGGGGGGCTACACCTTC. Translating it yields CASSSDRGGYTF.

The rearrangement joins TRBV19 to TRBJ2-3; 7 bases are a match to TRBD1. Germline assignment: CDR1 LNHDA and CDR2 SQIVND (reference sequence). This CDR3 comprises 14 residues. J was trimmed by 1 base and V by 8 bases; bases with no gene match: 6. The CDR3 is CASRDRPRTDTQYF. In DNA form, the CDR3 reads TGTGCCAGTCGGGACAGACCTCGCACAGATACGCAGTATTTT. The variable domain in full, completed from reference TRBV19 and TRBJ2-3, reads DGGITQSPKYLFRKEGQNVTLSCEQNLNHDAMYWYRQDPGQGLRLIYYSQIVNDFQKGDIAEGYSVSREKKESFPLTVTSAQKNPTAFYLCASRDRPRTDTQYFGPGTRLTVL.

The V gene is TRBV5-6, the J gene TRBJ2-7, with unresolved D. The CDR3 is made up of 14 amino acids. CDR1 SGHDT and CDR2 YYEEEE come from the germline V gene. The ends were cut back, 1 base at V and 12 bases at J, with 20 bases in the middle. The DNA for the CDR3 is TGTGCCAGCAGCTTGATGGCTGGTAAGGGCCAAATGTACTTC. This sequence encodes CASSLMAGKGQMYF.

The gene calls are TRBV18 and TRBJ2-7; no firm D call. Trimming removed 0 bases from V and 7 bases from J, with 13 bases in between. Germline lookup yields CDR1 KGHSH and CDR2 LQKENI. This CDR3 contains 14 residues. CDR3 DNA: TGTGCCAGCTCACCACCTTTACCTGAAATGGAGCAGTACTTC. The encoded protein is CASSPPLPEMEQYF.

This rearrangement joins TRBV2 to TRBJ2-5; possibly TRBD1 for D (6 bases). This CDR3 contains 15 residues. The V end lost 2 bases, the J end lost 5 bases, and 15 bases lay between the germline ends. CDR1 and CDR2 (germline): SNHLY, FYNNEI. CDR3 DNA: TGTGCCAGCAGTGAATTGGGGGCCCAGGTGGAGACCCAGTACTTC. This encodes CASSELGAQVETQYF.

This chain links TRBV7-2 with TRBJ2-7; tentatively, D is TRBD1 (6 bases). The CDR3 totals 12 residues. Trimming shortened V by 5 bases and J by 2 bases, and 7 bases separated the two germline ends. Germline lookup yields CDR1 SGHTA and CDR2 FQGNSA. CDR3 protein: CASSRDTYEQYF. The CDR3 DNA reads TGTGCCAGCAGCAGGGACACCTACGAGCAGTACTTC. Supplemented by reference TRBV7-2 and TRBJ2-7, the full variable domain reads GAGVSQSPSNKVTEKGKDVELRCDPISGHTALYWYRQSLGQGLEFLIYFQGNSAPDKSGLPSDRFSAERTGGSVSTLTIQRTQQEDSAVYLCASSRDTYEQYFGPGTRLTVT.

The chain couples TRBV4-1 to TRBJ2-1, with TRBD2 matching 9 bases. V shed 1 base, J shed 6 bases, and the junction held 13 bases outside the gene matches. This CDR3 contains 18 residues. The germline V gene encodes CDR1 MGHRA and CDR2 YSYEKL. This CDR3 reads CASSQVEGRRGGRNEQFF. DNA for the CDR3: TGCGCCAGCAGCCAAGTGGAGGGTAGGCGGGGGGGCCGCAATGAGCAGTTCTTC.

This clone was picked up one time. The chain carries TRBV13 and TRBJ2-7; maybe TRBD2 (5 bases). Germline CDR1 and CDR2: PRHDT and FYEKMQ (reference sequence). CDR3 size: 11 residues. V was shortened by 5 bases and J by 6 bases, with 8 bases between the two germline ends. Here the CDR3 reads CASSQSGEQYF. The CDR3, as DNA: TGTGCCAGCAGCCAAAGCGGCGAGCAGTACTTC.

The chain is built from TRBV4-1 and TRBJ1-2; no firm D call. This CDR3 contains 14 residues. Germline CDR1 reads MGHRA; CDR2 reads YSYEKL. V was shortened by 1 base and J by 8 bases, with 14 bases between the two germline ends. Here the CDR3 DNA reads TGCGCCAGCAGCCAAGGACGTTGGGGTGACGGCTACACCTTC. It translates to CASSQGRWGDGYTF.

This chain links TRBV19 with TRBJ1-4, with 7 bases fitting TRBD1. The trim removed 7 bases at V and 3 bases at J, leaving 8 bases unmatched. This CDR3 comprises 15 residues. Germline CDR1 is LNHDA and CDR2 is SQIVND (reference sequence). The CDR3, as DNA: TGTGCCAGTACCAACATCGGGACAGCTAATGAAAAACTGTTTTTT. Encoded protein: CASTNIGTANEKLFF.

The chain is built from TRBV11-2 and TRBJ2-5, with D possibly matching TRBD2 (6 bases). Trimming cost V 3 bases and J 4 bases, with 12 bases left between them. This CDR3 spans 14 amino acids. Germline CDR1 and CDR2: SGHAT and FQNNGV. The CDR3 DNA reads TGTGCCAGCAGCTTCGGGGGAAGGGGAGAGACCCAGTACTTC. It encodes CASSFGGRGETQYF. The full variable domain, completed using reference TRBV11-2 and TRBJ2-5, is EAGVAQSPRYKIIEKRQSVAFWCNPISGHATLYWYQQILGQGPKLLIQFQNNGVVDDSQLPKDRFSAERLKGVDSTLKIQPAKLEDSAVYLCASSFGGRGETQYFGPGTRLLVL.

The rearrangement uses TRBV5-6 and TRBJ2-7, with D tentatively TRBD2 (6 bases). Trimming removed 4 bases from V and 3 bases from J, with 20 bases in between. This CDR3 contains 16 residues. Per the germline V gene, CDR1 is SGHDT and CDR2 is YYEEEE. The CDR3 bases are TGTGCCAGCAGCCACCCCATAATGGGGGGTAGCTACGAGCAGTACTTC. Its translation: CASSHPIMGGSYEQYF.

The chain carries TRBV10-3 and TRBJ1-4; the D is unclear. V was clipped by 8 bases and J by 8 bases, with 15 bases between them. The CDR3 is made up of 13 amino acids. The germline V gene has CDR1 ENHRY and CDR2 SYGVKD. The CDR3 is CAISVTGGEKLFF. The CDR3 nucleotides are TGTGCCATCTCAGTCACGGGTGGGGAAAAACTGTTTTTT.

CDR3 DNA: TGTGCCAGCAGCGCCGAGCGGGTTGGAGATACGCAGTATTTT. It specifies CASSAERVGDTQYF. V gene TRBV9 combines with J gene TRBJ2-3; tentative D call: TRBD2 (6 bases). The CDR3 length is 14 residues. Germline V lookup: CDR1 SGDLS, CDR2 YYNGEE. The V end lost 3 bases, the J end lost 5 bases, and 13 bases lay between the germline ends.

The chain has TRBV7-9 and TRBJ2-3; 12 bases fit TRBD2. Unmatched junction bases numbered 8, after V lost 4 bases and J lost 3 bases. Germline V gene data show CDR1 as SEHNR and CDR2 as FQNEAQ (reference sequence). The CDR3 spans 17 residues. The CDR3 is CASSYGLAGIGTDTQYF. In DNA, the CDR3 is TGTGCCAGCAGCTATGGACTAGCGGGGATTGGAACAGATACGCAGTATTTT.